A selection of T cell receptor beta chains follows, all from one sample in a study of OX40 agonist ivuxolimab in advanced cancers. Profiling relied on immunoSEQ multiplex PCR, and the TCRdb table lists in-frame clones only, not all of them. The sample shows approximately 12,000 clones, around four fifths of them seen only once. The sample in question was CD4+ or CD8+ T cells sorted from blood, obtained in a trial of the OX40 agonist ivuxolimab. The receptors here all came from an adult with an advanced solid tumor such as melanoma, head and neck, liver or kidney cancer. Each CDR3 is given with its conserved first and last residue. D genes are given only for firm matches. Size is omitted from some rows. Given values are once, few, many or a class for expanded clones.

J: TRBJ1-2; size: NA; D: NA; V: TRBV25-1; DNA: TGTGCCAGCGCGGACGGCTATGGCTACACCTTT; CDR3: CASADGYGYTF
J: TRBJ2-1; size: NA; D: TRBD2; V: TRBV19; DNA: TGTGCCTTAGGACTAGCGGGGGTGGATGAGCAGTTCTTC; CDR3: CALGLAGVDEQFF
J: TRBJ2-3; size: once; D: NA; V: TRBV9; DNA: TGTGCCAGCAGCCCGTCCGGTCCAGATACGCAGTATTTT; CDR3: CASSPSGPDTQYF
J: TRBJ1-2; size: NA; D: TRBD1; V: TRBV13; DNA: TGTGCCAGCAGCTTATGGGACAGCCAGACCTATGGCTACACCTTC; CDR3: CASSLWDSQTYGYTF
J: TRBJ1-2; size: NA; D: TRBD1; V: TRBV5-1; DNA: TGCGCCAGCAGCGCCTCAGGGGGCGCTTTTGGCTACACCTTC; CDR3: CASSASGGAFGYTF
J: TRBJ2-7; size: NA; D: TRBD2; V: TRBV7-6; DNA: TGTGCCAGCAGTCGAAGTAGCGGGAGCGAGCAGTACTTC; CDR3: CASSRSSGSEQYF
J: TRBJ1-2; size: once; D: TRBD1; V: TRBV7-9; DNA: TGTGCCAGCAGCCCTCGACAGGGGTTGATGGAGTACTATGGCTACACCTTC; CDR3: CASSPRQGLMEYYGYTF
J: TRBJ1-5; size: NA; D: NA; V: TRBV10-2; DNA: TGCGCCAGCAGTGAGAGCAGGGTAATTCAGCCCCAGCATTTT; CDR3: CASSESRVIQPQHF
J: TRBJ1-1; size: NA; D: TRBD1; V: TRBV7-9; DNA: TGTGCCAGCACCCGGGGACAGGGGGCTACCGTAAGTGAAGCTTTCTTT; CDR3: CASTRGQGATVSEAFF
J: TRBJ2-7; size: once; D: NA; V: TRBV5-4; DNA: TGTGCCAGCAGCCTTAGCGGAAGTCCCTCCTACGAGCAGTACTTC; CDR3: CASSLSGSPSYEQYF
J: TRBJ2-7; size: NA; D: TRBD1; V: TRBV27; DNA: TGTGCCAGCAGCTCCAGGACAGGGAAAGAGCAGTACTTC; CDR3: CASSSRTGKEQYF
J: TRBJ2-1; size: NA; D: NA; V: TRBV6-6; DNA: TGTGCCAGCAGTGGGACCTACAATGAGCAGTTCTTC; CDR3: CASSGTYNEQFF
J: TRBJ2-2; size: NA; D: NA; V: TRBV4-1; DNA: TGCGCCAGCAGCCTCAGGGTGCACGCCGGGGAGCTGTTTTTT; CDR3: CASSLRVHAGELFF
J: TRBJ2-3; size: NA; D: TRBD2; V: TRBV13; DNA: TGTGCCAGCAGCCCCCGGGGGGGGAGAGATACGCAGTATTTT; CDR3: CASSPRGGRDTQYF
J: TRBJ2-7; size: NA; D: TRBD1; V: TRBV19; DNA: TGTGCCAGTAGTATCTTGTGGACAGGGGGCTACGAGCAGTACTTC; CDR3: CASSILWTGGYEQYF
J: TRBJ2-1; size: NA; D: NA; V: TRBV5-6; DNA: TGTGCCAGCAGCTTGGGGGGTAATGAGCAGTTCTTC; CDR3: CASSLGGNEQFF
J: TRBJ2-1; size: NA; D: NA; V: TRBV19; DNA: TGTGCCAGTAGTATGTTAGGGGGGGGCGTTGAGCAGTTCTTC; CDR3: CASSMLGGGVEQFF
J: TRBJ2-7; size: few; D: TRBD1; V: TRBV7-9; DNA: TGTGCCAGCAGCCCTATCCATTTGGACAGGGGGTACGAGCAGTACTTC; CDR3: CASSPIHLDRGYEQYF
J: TRBJ2-2; size: NA; D: TRBD1; V: TRBV2; DNA: TGTGCCAGCAGCCGGACAGGGGTCGCCGGGGAGCTGTTTTTT; CDR3: CASSRTGVAGELFF
J: TRBJ1-2; size: NA; D: TRBD1; V: TRBV4-2; DNA: TGTGCCAGCAGCCAGCGGGGACAGGATCGCTATGGCTACACCTTC; CDR3: CASSQRGQDRYGYTF
J: TRBJ1-4; size: NA; D: NA; V: TRBV27; DNA: TGTGCCAGCAGTTTACGGGGAGAAGGTGAAAAACTGTTTTTT; CDR3: CASSLRGEGEKLFF
J: TRBJ1-2; size: NA; D: TRBD1; V: TRBV6-5; DNA: TGTGCCAGCACTTGGACAGGGGCCGGTGGCTACACCTTC; CDR3: CASTWTGAGGYTF
J: TRBJ2-2; size: NA; D: NA; V: TRBV30; DNA: TGTGCCTGGAGTTTCCGGGACATAGAACGCGGGGAGCTGTTTTTT; CDR3: CAWSFRDIERGELFF
J: TRBJ1-5; size: few; D: TRBD1; V: TRBV28; DNA: TGTGCCAGCAGTGGCGGGACAGAGGCCTGGCAGCCCCAGCATTTT; CDR3: CASSGGTEAWQPQHF
J: TRBJ2-3; size: once; D: NA; V: TRBV4-3; DNA: TGCGCCAGCAGCCAATTCAGGGGTTGGGGCACAGATACGCAGTATTTT; CDR3: CASSQFRGWGTDTQYF
J: TRBJ2-7; size: NA; D: NA; V: TRBV15; DNA: TGTGCCACCGGGGCCTATAACGCCTACGAGCAGTACTTC; CDR3: CATGAYNAYEQYF
J: TRBJ1-5; size: NA; D: TRBD1; V: TRBV4-3; DNA: TGCGCCAGCAGCCAAGAACAGGGGACCCAGCCCCAGCATTTT; CDR3: CASSQEQGTQPQHF